The 17 T cell receptor beta chains below come from one sample, sequenced in a study of T cells in localized non-small cell lung cancer. Clones were read by immunoSEQ multiplex PCR, and TCRdb kept only the in-frame ones, dropping some. The repertoire has around 78,000 clones, 80% of them found once; the top ten carry less than 9.5%. The sample consisted of peripheral blood, taken before any cancer treatment. The source of these receptors is a female donor over 55 with stage I lung adenocarcinoma.

The genes are TRBV7-2 and TRBJ2-7, with a tentative D call TRBD2 (7 bases). Trimming shortened V by 1 base and J by 6 bases, and 13 bases separated the two germline ends. The CDR3 totals 14 residues. Germline V gene lookup returns CDR1 SGHTA and CDR2 FQGNSA. The CDR3 sequence is CASSLENREGEQYF. For the CDR3, the DNA is TGTGCCAGCAGCTTAGAGAACAGGGAGGGCGAGCAGTACTTC. The complete variable domain, with remaining parts taken from reference TRBV7-2 and TRBJ2-7, reads GAGVSQSPSNKVTEKGKDVELRCDPISGHTALYWYRQSLGQGLEFLIYFQGNSAPDKSGLPSDRFSAERTGGSVSTLTIQRTQQEDSAVYLCASSLENREGEQYFGPGTRLTVT.

The rearrangement links TRBV4-3 to TRBJ1-1; D perhaps matches TRBD1 (5 bases). Germline CDR1 and CDR2: LGHNA and YSLEER. V was trimmed by 3 bases and J by 2 bases, leaving 13 bases between them. The CDR3 covers 15 residues. The CDR3 DNA reads TGCGCCAGCAGCCATATGGGCCAGGGCAACACTGAAGCTTTCTTT. This gives the protein CASSHMGQGNTEAFF.

The chain employs TRBV27 and TRBJ1-1; 8 positions match TRBD1. The V gene end was trimmed by 2 bases and the J gene end by 12 bases; junction bases not matched to a gene: 2. The CDR3 has 11 residues. Germline loops: CDR1 MNHEY, CDR2 SMNVEV (reference sequence). The CDR3 here is CASSLRDRTFF. DNA for the CDR3: TGTGCCAGCAGTTTAAGGGACAGGACTTTCTTT.

V gene TRBV7-2 combines with J gene TRBJ1-5, with D perhaps TRBD1 (5 bases). With 1 base removed from V and 7 bases from J, the gap between germline ends came to 8 bases. The germline CDR1 and CDR2 sequences are SGHTA and FQGNSA. The length of the CDR3 is 13 residues. The CDR3 region has the DNA TGTGCCAGCAGCTTAGGGGGCACACAGCCCCAGCATTTT. It encodes CASSLGGTQPQHF.

The V and J genes are TRBV29-1 and TRBJ1-3; D perhaps matches TRBD1 (5 bases). V was cut by 7 bases and J by 2 bases, with 12 bases left in between. The CDR3 is 13 residues long. The germline V gene has CDR1 SQVTM and CDR2 ANQGSEA. The CDR3 spells CSARGAPGNTIYF. The CDR3, as DNA: TGCAGCGCCAGAGGGGCTCCTGGAAACACCATATATTTT.

V gene TRBV19 combines with J gene TRBJ1-1; D not resolved. Trimming stripped 3 bases from V and 6 bases from J, with 14 bases between. Germline V gives CDR1 LNHDA, CDR2 SQIVND (reference sequence). The CDR3 has 14 amino acids. The CDR3: CASSMPPATSEAFF. The CDR3 coding sequence is TGTGCCAGTAGTATGCCCCCCGCCACTTCTGAAGCTTTCTTT. Drawing the rest from reference TRBV19 and TRBJ1-1, the complete variable domain is DGGITQSPKYLFRKEGQNVTLSCEQNLNHDAMYWYRQDPGQGLRLIYYSQIVNDFQKGDIAEGYSVSREKKESFPLTVTSAQKNPTAFYLCASSMPPATSEAFFGQGTRLTVV.

The V gene is TRBV29-1, the J gene TRBJ2-3, with D possibly being TRBD1 (6 bases). The V gene lost 1 base and the J gene lost 3 bases, with 11 bases spanning the gap. Looked up from germline, CDR1 is SQVTM and CDR2 is ANQGSEA. The CDR3 is made up of 14 amino acids. The CDR3 nucleotides are TGCAGCGTTGAAGGGTTCAGGGGTACAGATACGCAGTATTTT. Residues: CSVEGFRGTDTQYF.

This rearrangement joins TRBV12-5 to TRBJ1-3; TRBD1 is a possible D gene (6 bases). CDR1 is LGHNT and CDR2 is FRNRAP in the germline V gene. The CDR3 is 15 amino acids. Trimming removed 8 bases at V and 0 bases at J, with 14 bases between. The CDR3 sequence is CASSGGGGSGNTIYF. The CDR3 DNA is TGTGCTAGTTCGGGGGGAGGGGGCTCTGGAAACACCATATATTTT.

This clone was recorded once. The chain employs TRBV5-1 and TRBJ2-2; D is ambiguous. Deletions cut 2 bases from V and 0 bases from J, with 11 bases between. The CDR3 is made up of 16 amino acids. Per germline, CDR1 SGHRS and CDR2 YFSETQ. The CDR3 here is CASSFEGPSNTGELFF. The DNA for the CDR3 is TGCGCCAGCAGCTTCGAAGGGCCTTCGAACACCGGGGAGCTGTTTTTT.

The chain carries TRBV7-2 and TRBJ2-1; no clear D gene. V was pared by 1 base and J by 1 base, with 8 bases between. The CDR3 is made up of 15 amino acids. Germline CDR1 reads SGHTA; CDR2 reads FQGNSA. The CDR3 DNA is TGTGCCAGCAGCTTAGAGGCTAGTTCCTACAATGAGCAGTTCTTC. Translating gives CASSLEASSYNEQFF.

The chain is built from TRBV7-3 and TRBJ2-7; 8 nucleotides match TRBD1. The CDR3 has 13 amino acids. Germline CDR1 reads SGHTA; CDR2 reads FQGTGA. V shed 3 bases and J 5 bases; nucleotides not matched to a gene: 3. The CDR3 region has the DNA TGTGCCAGCAGCTTCCTCAGGGGGCACGAGCAGTACTTC. This encodes CASSFLRGHEQYF.

This clone was found a few times. This chain links TRBV4-3 with TRBJ2-5; 10 bases fit TRBD2. V trimming: 4 bases; J trimming: 5 bases; junction bases outside the gene matches: 13. CDR1 is LGHNA and CDR2 is YSLEER in the germline V gene. The CDR3 totals 17 residues. The CDR3 region is CASSPWVASGGAETQYF. CDR3 sequence (DNA): TGCGCCAGCAGCCCTTGGGTTGCTAGCGGGGGAGCTGAGACCCAGTACTTC.

J is TRBJ1-1 and V is TRBV28, with D possibly being TRBD1 (6 bases). Germline loops: CDR1 MDHEN, CDR2 SYDVKM. V was pared by 6 bases and J by 4 bases, with 18 bases between. CDR3 length: 15 residues. Written as DNA, the CDR3 is TGTGCCAGCAGACCTGCCGGACAGCACCCCACTGAAGCTTTCTTT. Its translation: CASRPAGQHPTEAFF.

The J gene is TRBJ1-1, the V gene TRBV19; D is unclear. The length of the CDR3 is 16 residues. The germline CDR1 and CDR2 sequences are LNHDA and SQIVND (reference sequence). Trimming took 4 bases from V and 0 from J, leaving 15 bases between them. DNA of the CDR3: TGTGCCAGTAGTAGTCCCCGGACGGGTCTGAACACTGAAGCTTTCTTT. It yields the protein CASSSPRTGLNTEAFF.

Only a few counts were recorded for this clone. The rearrangement uses TRBV6-5 and TRBJ1-3; D may be TRBD1 (5 bases). CDR1 and CDR2 from the germline V gene are MNHEY and SVGAGI. The V end lost 10 bases, the J end lost 2 bases, and 15 bases lay between the germline ends. CDR3 length: 14 amino acids. In DNA form, the CDR3 reads TGTGCCATCACTTCCCCGGGGCCTGGAAACACCATATATTTT. Protein sequence: CAITSPGPGNTIYF.

V gene TRBV7-3 combines with J gene TRBJ2-1, with unresolved D. Germline V gene data show CDR1 as SGHTA and CDR2 as FQGTGA. Trimming removed 2 bases from V and 9 bases from J, with 5 bases in between. This CDR3 comprises 11 residues. CDR3 nucleotides: TGTGCCAGCAGCTTAGGAACTGAGCAGTTCTTC. Its protein product is CASSLGTEQFF. Full variable domain (remainder filled in from reference TRBV7-3 and TRBJ2-1): GAGVSQTPSNKVTEKGKYVELRCDPISGHTALYWYRQSLGQGPEFLIYFQGTGAADDSGLPNDRFFAVRPEGSVSTLKIQRTERGDSAVYLCASSLGTEQFFGPGTRLTVL.

The chain joins TRBV7-2 to TRBJ1-1; D not resolved. Germline loops: CDR1 SGHTA, CDR2 FQGNSA. Trimming left V 4 bases short and J 0 bases short, with 6 bases between. CDR3 length: 13 residues. The CDR3 bases are TGTGCCAGCAGCTCTCATGTGAACACTGAAGCTTTCTTT. It encodes CASSSHVNTEAFF.